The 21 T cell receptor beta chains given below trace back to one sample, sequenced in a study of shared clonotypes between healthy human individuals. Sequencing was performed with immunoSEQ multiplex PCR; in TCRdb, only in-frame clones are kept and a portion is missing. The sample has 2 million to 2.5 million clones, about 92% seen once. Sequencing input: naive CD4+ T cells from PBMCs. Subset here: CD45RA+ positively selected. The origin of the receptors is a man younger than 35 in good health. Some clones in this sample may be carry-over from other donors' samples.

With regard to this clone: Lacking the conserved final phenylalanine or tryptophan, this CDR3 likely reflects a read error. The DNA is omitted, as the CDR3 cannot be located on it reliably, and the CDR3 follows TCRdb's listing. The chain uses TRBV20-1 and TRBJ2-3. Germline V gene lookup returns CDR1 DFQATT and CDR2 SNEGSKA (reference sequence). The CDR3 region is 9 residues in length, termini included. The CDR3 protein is CSAGASGVT.

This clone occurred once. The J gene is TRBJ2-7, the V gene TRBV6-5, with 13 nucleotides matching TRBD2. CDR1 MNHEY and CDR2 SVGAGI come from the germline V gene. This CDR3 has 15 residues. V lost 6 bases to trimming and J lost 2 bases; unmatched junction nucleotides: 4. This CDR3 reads CASRQTSGRTYEQYF. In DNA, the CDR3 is TGTGCCAGCAGGCAGACTAGCGGGAGGACCTACGAGCAGTACTTC.

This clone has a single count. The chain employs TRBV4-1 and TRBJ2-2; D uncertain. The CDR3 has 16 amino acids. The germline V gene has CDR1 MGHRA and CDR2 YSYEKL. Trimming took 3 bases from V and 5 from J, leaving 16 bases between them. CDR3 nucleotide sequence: TGCGCCAGCAGCCAGGACCCGGGCGCAAGGACCGGGGAGCTGTTTTTT. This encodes CASSQDPGARTGELFF.

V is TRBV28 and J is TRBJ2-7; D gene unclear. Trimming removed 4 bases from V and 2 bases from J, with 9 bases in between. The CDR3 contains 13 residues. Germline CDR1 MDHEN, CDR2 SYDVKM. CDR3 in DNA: TGTGCCAGCAGTTCTTCAGTCCCCTACGAGCAGTACTTC. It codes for CASSSSVPYEQYF.

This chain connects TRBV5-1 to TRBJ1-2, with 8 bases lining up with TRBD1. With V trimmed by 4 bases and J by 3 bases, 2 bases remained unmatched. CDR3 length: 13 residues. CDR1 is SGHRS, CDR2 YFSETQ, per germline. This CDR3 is CASSQGQDYGYTF. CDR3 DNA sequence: TGCGCCAGCAGCCAGGGACAGGACTATGGCTACACCTTC.

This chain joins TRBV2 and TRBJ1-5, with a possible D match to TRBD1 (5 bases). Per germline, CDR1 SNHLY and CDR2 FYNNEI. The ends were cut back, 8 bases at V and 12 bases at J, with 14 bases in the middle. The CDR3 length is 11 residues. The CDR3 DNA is TGTGCCAGCGGTAGGGGTCCCCTCCAGCATTTT. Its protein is CASGRGPLQHF.

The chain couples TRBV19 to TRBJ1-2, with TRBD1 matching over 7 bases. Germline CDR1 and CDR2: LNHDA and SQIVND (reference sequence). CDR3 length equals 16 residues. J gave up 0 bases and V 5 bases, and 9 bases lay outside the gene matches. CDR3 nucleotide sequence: TGTGCCAGTAGTTCCTCGGGACAGCGGTCTAACTATGGCTACACCTTC. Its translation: CASSSSGQRSNYGYTF. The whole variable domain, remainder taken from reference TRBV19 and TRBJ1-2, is DGGITQSPKYLFRKEGQNVTLSCEQNLNHDAMYWYRQDPGQGLRLIYYSQIVNDFQKGDIAEGYSVSREKKESFPLTVTSAQKNPTAFYLCASSSSGQRSNYGYTFGSGTRLTVV.

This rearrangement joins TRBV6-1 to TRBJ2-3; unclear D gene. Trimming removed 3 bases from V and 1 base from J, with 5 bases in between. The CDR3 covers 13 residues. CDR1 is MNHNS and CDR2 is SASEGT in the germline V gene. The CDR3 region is CASSEHRTDTQYF. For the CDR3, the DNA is TGTGCCAGCAGTGAGCACCGCACAGATACGCAGTATTTT.

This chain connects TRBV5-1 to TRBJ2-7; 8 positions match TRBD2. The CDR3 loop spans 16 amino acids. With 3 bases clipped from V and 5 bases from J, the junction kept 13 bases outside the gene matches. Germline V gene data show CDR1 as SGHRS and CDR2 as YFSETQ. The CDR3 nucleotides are TGCGCCAGCAGCTCCCCGAGCGGGAGTGTGATTGACGAGCAGTACTTC. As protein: CASSSPSGSVIDEQYF. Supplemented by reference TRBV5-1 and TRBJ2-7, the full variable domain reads KAGVTQTPRYLIKTRGQQVTLSCSPISGHRSVSWYQQTPGQGLQFLFEYFSETQRNKGNFPGRFSGRQFSNSRSEMNVSTLELGDSALYLCASSSPSGSVIDEQYFGPGTRLTVT.

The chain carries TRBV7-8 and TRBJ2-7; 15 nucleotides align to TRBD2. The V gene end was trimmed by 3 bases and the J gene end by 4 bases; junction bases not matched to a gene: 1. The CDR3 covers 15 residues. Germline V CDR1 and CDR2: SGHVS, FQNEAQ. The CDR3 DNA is TGTGCCAGCAGCTTTGGGACTAGCGGGAGGTACGAGCAGTACTTC. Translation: CASSFGTSGRYEQYF. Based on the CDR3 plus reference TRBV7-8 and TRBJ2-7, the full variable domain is GAGVSQSPRYKVAKRGQDVALRCDPISGHVSLFWYQQALGQGPEFLTYFQNEAQLDKSGLPSDRFFAERPEGSVSTLKIQRTQQEDSAVYLCASSFGTSGRYEQYFGPGTRLTVT.

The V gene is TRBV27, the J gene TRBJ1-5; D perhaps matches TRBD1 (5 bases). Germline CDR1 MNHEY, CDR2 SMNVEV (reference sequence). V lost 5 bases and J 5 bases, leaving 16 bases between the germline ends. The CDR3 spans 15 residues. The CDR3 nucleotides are TGTGCCAGCAGTCTCGGGACGGTCGGTGATCAGCCCCAGCATTTT. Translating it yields CASSLGTVGDQPQHF.

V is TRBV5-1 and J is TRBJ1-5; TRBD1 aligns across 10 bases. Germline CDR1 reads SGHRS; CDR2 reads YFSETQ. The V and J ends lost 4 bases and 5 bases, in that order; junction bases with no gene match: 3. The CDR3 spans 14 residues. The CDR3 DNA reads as TGCGCCAGCAGCCCGACAGGGGGCGATCAGCCCCAGCATTTT. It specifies CASSPTGGDQPQHF.

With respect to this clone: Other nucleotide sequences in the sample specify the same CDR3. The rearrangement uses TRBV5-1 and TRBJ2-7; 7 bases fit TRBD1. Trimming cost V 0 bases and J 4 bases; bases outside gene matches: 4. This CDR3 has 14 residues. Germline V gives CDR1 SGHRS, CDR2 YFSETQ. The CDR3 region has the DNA TGCGCCAGCAGCTTGGGGCAGGGGGTATACGAGCAGTACTTC. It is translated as CASSLGQGVYEQYF.

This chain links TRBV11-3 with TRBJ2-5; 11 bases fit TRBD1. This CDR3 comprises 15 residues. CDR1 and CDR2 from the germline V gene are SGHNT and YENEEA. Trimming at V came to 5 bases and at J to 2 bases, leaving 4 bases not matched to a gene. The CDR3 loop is CASSPGDRGQETQYF. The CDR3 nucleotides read TGTGCCAGCAGCCCAGGGGACAGGGGGCAAGAGACCCAGTACTTC.

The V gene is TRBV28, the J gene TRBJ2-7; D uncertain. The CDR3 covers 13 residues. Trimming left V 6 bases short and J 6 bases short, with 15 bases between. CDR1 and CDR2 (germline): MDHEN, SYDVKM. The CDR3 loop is CASSPPPLTEQYF. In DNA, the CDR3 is TGTGCCAGCAGCCCCCCTCCCTTGACCGAGCAGTACTTC.

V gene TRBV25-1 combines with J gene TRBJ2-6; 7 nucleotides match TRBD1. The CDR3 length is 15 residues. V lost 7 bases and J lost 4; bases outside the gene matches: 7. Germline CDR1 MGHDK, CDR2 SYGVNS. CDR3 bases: TGTGCCAGCACCGCCGACAGGGCCGGGGCCAACGTCCTGACTTTC. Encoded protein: CASTADRAGANVLTF.

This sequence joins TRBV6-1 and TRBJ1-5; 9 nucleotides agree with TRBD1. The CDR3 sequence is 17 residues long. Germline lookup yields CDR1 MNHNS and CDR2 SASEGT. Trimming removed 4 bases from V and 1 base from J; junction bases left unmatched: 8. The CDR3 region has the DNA TGTGCCAGCAGTGTTGGACCGACAGGGGGGAGCAATCAGCCCCAGCATTTT. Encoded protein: CASSVGPTGGSNQPQHF.

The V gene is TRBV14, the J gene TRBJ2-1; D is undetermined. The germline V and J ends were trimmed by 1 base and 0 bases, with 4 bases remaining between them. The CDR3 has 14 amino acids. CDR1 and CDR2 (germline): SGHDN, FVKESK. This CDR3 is CASSQGFSYNEQFF. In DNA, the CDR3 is TGTGCCAGCAGCCAAGGGTTCTCCTACAATGAGCAGTTCTTC.

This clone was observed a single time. CDR3 nucleotide sequence: TGTGCCAGCATCAGAGGGGGCCCCGGAAACACCATATATTTT. It translates to CASIRGGPGNTIYF. The chain is built from TRBV28 and TRBJ1-3, with TRBD1 matching over 7 bases. The CDR3 consists of 14 residues. The V gene end was trimmed by 7 bases and the J gene end by 4 bases; junction bases not matched to a gene: 7. Germline assignment: CDR1 MDHEN and CDR2 SYDVKM.

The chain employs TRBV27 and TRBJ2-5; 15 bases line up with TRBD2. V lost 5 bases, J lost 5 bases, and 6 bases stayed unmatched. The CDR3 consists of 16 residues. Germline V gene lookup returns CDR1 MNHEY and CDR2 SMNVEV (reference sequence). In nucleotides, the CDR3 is TGTGCCAGCAGTACCGGACTAGCGGGAGGGTTTGAGACCCAGTACTTC. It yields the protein CASSTGLAGGFETQYF.

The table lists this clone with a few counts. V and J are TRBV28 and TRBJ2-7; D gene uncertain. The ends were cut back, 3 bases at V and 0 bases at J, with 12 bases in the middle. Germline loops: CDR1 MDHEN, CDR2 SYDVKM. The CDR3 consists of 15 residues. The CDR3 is CASSFTLAVSYEQYF. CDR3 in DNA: TGTGCCAGCAGTTTTACGTTGGCAGTCTCCTACGAGCAGTACTTC.